This T cell receptor (beta chain) was captured by sequencing in a study of shared clonotypes between healthy human individuals. On the study more broadly: Each donor's CD4 naive and CD4 memory cells filled three plates apiece, CD8 naive two, and CD8 memory one.

TCRdb keeps only in-frame clones here, not all; method: immunoSEQ multiplex PCR. The table includes over 2 million clones, 85% to 95% detected once. This clone was counted once. Caucasian adults residing in Nashville, Tennessee made up all the donors. Sequences were obtained from naive CD4+ T cells from PBMCs. Stated subset: CD45RA+ positively selected. This receptor was identified in a man aged 18 to 30 in good health. Some clones in this sample may be carry-over from other donors' samples.

CDR3 sequence reads: CASSPTAILGTEAFF. The CDR3 DNA is TGTGCCAGCAGCCCTACAGCTATCTTGGGGACTGAAGCTTTCTTT. The gene calls are TRBV9 and TRBJ1-1; D is undetermined. This CDR3 region has 15 residues. Trimming removed 4 bases at V and 5 bases at J, with 18 bases between. Germline assignment: CDR1 SGDLS and CDR2 YYNGEE.